Shown below are 31 T cell receptor beta chains from a single sample sequenced in a study of cytomegalovirus exposure and HLA in healthy donors. Both 60 Vbeta primers and 13 Jbeta primers went into the PCR. The protocol was immunoSEQ multiplex PCR, while the TCRdb copy is restricted to in-frame clones and leaves out a portion. The sample has 300,000 or so clones, roughly 81% seen once. The material sequenced was PBMCs. The source of these receptors is a woman between 40 and 50 years old in good health and CMV-seropositive.

The chain joins TRBV28 to TRBJ1-1; tentative D call: TRBD1 (6 bases). Germline V gene data show CDR1 as MDHEN and CDR2 as SYDVKM. The CDR3 runs 13 residues. Trimming shortened V by 7 bases and J by 3 bases, and 12 bases separated the two germline ends. The DNA for the CDR3 is TGTGCCAGCAACGTTTACAGGGACACTGAAGCTTTCTTT. Amino acids: CASNVYRDTEAFF.

V usage is TRBV29-1 and J usage is TRBJ2-1; D uncertain. V was cut by 0 bases and J by 4 bases, with 16 bases left in between. Germline V lookup: CDR1 SQVTM, CDR2 ANQGSEA. CDR3 length: 16 residues. CDR3 sequence (DNA): TGCAGCGTTGAAGATTCGGCGGCAGCTCAGTACAATGAGCAGTTCTTC. It codes for CSVEDSAAAQYNEQFF.

The chain employs TRBV6-5 and TRBJ2-6; D gene ambiguous. The germline gives CDR1 MNHEY, CDR2 SVGAGI. This CDR3 region has 14 residues. Trimming took off 5 bases at V and 3 bases at J, with 8 bases between the two ends. CDR3 amino acids: CASSESDGANVLTF. Written as DNA, the CDR3 is TGTGCCAGCAGTGAGAGTGATGGGGCCAACGTCCTGACTTTC.

The J gene is TRBJ1-6, the V gene TRBV6-5, with 9 bases lining up with TRBD1. The CDR3 totals 15 residues. V trimming: 0 bases; J trimming: 10 bases; junction bases outside the gene matches: 4. Germline V gene lookup returns CDR1 MNHEY and CDR2 SVGAGI. CDR3 residues: CASSYSQGAESPLHF. For the CDR3, the DNA is TGTGCCAGCAGTTACTCACAGGGGGCAGAATCACCCCTCCACTTT.

The V and J genes are TRBV25-1 and TRBJ2-1; 7 bases map to TRBD2. CDR3 length equals 15 residues. Losses at the gene ends were 3 bases for V and 9 bases for J; bases not matched to a gene: 11. Germline V gives CDR1 MGHDK, CDR2 SYGVNS. The chain's CDR3 is CASSEEEWGGSEQFF. The CDR3 nucleotides are TGTGCCAGCAGTGAGGAAGAATGGGGCGGGAGTGAGCAGTTCTTC.

Comment on this clone: This specimen includes other DNA sequences encoding the same CDR3. This rearrangement joins TRBV4-3 to TRBJ2-7; tentatively, D is TRBD1 (6 bases). Per germline, CDR1 LGHNA and CDR2 YSLEER. V was clipped by 0 bases and J by 7 bases, with 7 bases between them. The CDR3 spans 12 residues. The CDR3 protein is CASSQEGGEQYF. CDR3 DNA sequence: TGCGCCAGCAGCCAAGAAGGGGGTGAGCAGTACTTC.

V gene TRBV4-3 combines with J gene TRBJ1-1; D is possibly TRBD1 (5 bases). CDR3 length: 14 amino acids. Trimming took 0 bases from V and 4 from J, leaving 9 bases between them. Germline CDR1 LGHNA, CDR2 YSLEER. As DNA, the CDR3 is TGCGCCAGCAGCCAAGATTCGGGGGGCACTGAAGCTTTCTTT. Protein product: CASSQDSGGTEAFF.

This clone has just one count. DNA of the CDR3: TGTGCCACCCGGACAGGGGGCACCGGGGAGCTGTTTTTT. It is translated as CATRTGGTGELFF. The chain carries TRBV28 and TRBJ2-2; 10 bases are a match to TRBD1. The CDR3 consists of 13 residues. Unmatched junction bases numbered 3, after V lost 10 bases and J lost 4 bases. Germline V gene lookup returns CDR1 MDHEN and CDR2 SYDVKM.

This chain joins TRBV6-1 and TRBJ2-7, with a possible D match to TRBD1 (5 bases). Trimming pared 7 bases from V and 5 bases from J, leaving 12 bases between. The CDR3 has 12 amino acids. Per the germline V gene, CDR1 is MNHNS and CDR2 is SASEGT. The CDR3 protein is CASNKDTHEQYF. The CDR3 bases are TGTGCCAGCAACAAGGACACCCACGAGCAGTACTTC.

A note on this clone: This sample includes further DNA sequences coding for the same CDR3. The chain uses TRBV6-6 and TRBJ1-4; no reliable D call. Trimming took off 2 bases at V and 0 bases at J, with 10 bases between the two ends. The CDR3 is 16 amino acids. Germline-derived CDR1 and CDR2 are MNHNY and SVGAGI (reference sequence). The CDR3 region has the DNA TGTGCCAGCAGTTACCCAACGGGTGCAACTAATGAAAAACTGTTTTTT. This sequence encodes CASSYPTGATNEKLFF.

This chain connects TRBV6-5 to TRBJ2-7; 8 nucleotides agree with TRBD2. V dropped 7 bases and J dropped 0; count of bases not matched to a gene: 8. Per the germline V gene, CDR1 is MNHEY and CDR2 is SVGAGI. This CDR3 has 15 residues. The CDR3 loop reads CASTYGRAGSYEQYF. CDR3 DNA: TGTGCCAGCACGTACGGGAGGGCTGGCTCCTACGAGCAGTACTTC.

This chain joins TRBV28 and TRBJ1-2; D not certain. V was clipped by 3 bases and J by 8 bases, with 19 bases between them. The CDR3 consists of 15 residues. Germline-derived CDR1 and CDR2 are MDHEN and SYDVKM. Here the CDR3 reads CASSFSPPGIEGYTF. CDR3 DNA sequence: TGTGCCAGCAGTTTTTCCCCTCCGGGGATTGAGGGCTACACCTTC.

DNA of the CDR3: TGCGCCAGCAGCCAGGGACTAGCGGTCTACAATGAGCAGTTCTTC. This sequence encodes CASSQGLAVYNEQFF. The chain is built from TRBV4-3 and TRBJ2-1; 11 nucleotides match TRBD2. The CDR3 spans 15 residues. Trimming at V came to 3 bases and at J to 3 bases, leaving 1 base not matched to a gene. Germline assignment: CDR1 LGHNA and CDR2 YSLEER.

The chain joins TRBV19 to TRBJ2-3, with D maybe TRBD2 (6 bases). In germline, CDR1 is LNHDA, CDR2 SQIVND (reference sequence). The CDR3 length is 13 residues. Trimming removed 9 bases at V and 0 bases at J, with 10 bases between. CDR3 DNA: TGTGCCAGCAGAAGCGGGAGCACAGATACGCAGTATTTT. It translates to CASRSGSTDTQYF.

The chain links TRBV9 to TRBJ2-7, with 8 positions matching TRBD1. Per the germline V gene, CDR1 is SGDLS and CDR2 is YYNGEE. Trimming cost V 4 bases and J 6 bases; bases outside gene matches: 12. CDR3 length: 15 residues. The CDR3 DNA reads TGTGCCAGCAGCTTATCGACAGGGGAGGCCTCCGAGCAGTACTTC. Amino acids: CASSLSTGEASEQYF.

The chain has TRBV9 and TRBJ1-2; 9 nucleotides line up with TRBD1. CDR1 and CDR2 from the germline V gene are SGDLS and YYNGEE. The CDR3 is made up of 17 amino acids. The junction had 14 bases not matched to a gene; V was cut back by 3 bases and J by 5 bases. The CDR3 protein is CASSGKTSGTGNYGYTF. CDR3 sequence (DNA): TGTGCCAGCAGCGGGAAGACCTCCGGGACAGGGAATTATGGCTACACCTTC.

J is TRBJ2-1 and V is TRBV7-8, with 8 bases that match TRBD2. This CDR3 has 15 residues. Per the germline V gene, CDR1 is SGHVS and CDR2 is FQNEAQ. The ends lost 1 base at V and 7 bases at J; junction bases unmatched: 6. This chain's CDR3 is CASSLVGRANNEQFF. The CDR3 bases are TGTGCCAGCAGCTTAGTCGGGAGGGCCAATAATGAGCAGTTCTTC.

The gene calls are TRBV11-2 and TRBJ1-1; D is unresolved. The CDR3 has 11 amino acids. V lost 2 bases and J 8 bases, leaving 6 bases between the germline ends. Germline loops: CDR1 SGHAT, CDR2 FQNNGV. CDR3 loop: CASSLSSEAFF. DNA of the CDR3: TGTGCCAGCAGCTTATCGTCCGAAGCTTTCTTT.

The rearrangement links TRBV27 to TRBJ2-7; the D gene is possibly TRBD2 (6 bases). This CDR3 region has 14 residues. The V end lost 2 bases, the J end lost 3 bases, and 11 bases lay between the germline ends. Looked up from germline, CDR1 is MNHEY and CDR2 is SMNVEV (reference sequence). CDR3 sequence (DNA): TGTGCCAGCAGTTTAGCGGGACCCCTCTACGAGCAGTACTTC. This translates into CASSLAGPLYEQYF.

The chain links TRBV28 to TRBJ2-3; D unresolved. Germline assignment: CDR1 MDHEN and CDR2 SYDVKM. Trimming shortened V by 8 bases and J by 2 bases, and 11 bases separated the two germline ends. The CDR3 runs to 13 residues. The CDR3 reads CASHARNTDTQYF. CDR3 bases: TGTGCCAGCCATGCGCGTAACACAGATACGCAGTATTTT.

Here the CDR3 DNA reads TGTGCCAGCAGCTTATCGGGAACTAGGCCCCTCAATGAGCAGTTCTTC. Amino acid sequence: CASSLSGTRPLNEQFF. The rearrangement links TRBV7-9 to TRBJ2-1; tentative D call: TRBD2 (5 bases). CDR3 length: 16 residues. V gave up 2 bases and J gave up 6 bases, with 17 bases separating them. Germline loops: CDR1 SEHNR, CDR2 FQNEAQ (reference sequence).

The chain uses TRBV7-9 and TRBJ2-3, with D possibly being TRBD2 (5 bases). The CDR3 covers 15 residues. CDR1 and CDR2 (germline): SEHNR, FQNEAQ (reference sequence). Trimming stripped 4 bases from V and 1 base from J, with 12 bases between. The CDR3 protein is CASSSIALGTDTQYF. CDR3 bases: TGTGCCAGCAGCTCAATAGCGCTAGGCACAGATACGCAGTATTTT.

The chain is built from TRBV6-1 and TRBJ2-7; 12 bases agree with TRBD2. From germline, CDR1 is MNHNS and CDR2 SASEGT. The CDR3 is 15 amino acids. Losses at the gene ends were 5 bases for V and 2 bases for J; bases not matched to a gene: 4. The CDR3 loop reads CASSSGTSGPYEQYF. DNA for the CDR3: TGTGCCAGCAGTTCCGGGACTAGCGGGCCCTACGAGCAGTACTTC.

The J gene is TRBJ2-2, the V gene TRBV13; 8 bases align to TRBD2. This CDR3 region has 14 residues. Germline trimming cut 3 bases from V and 8 bases from J; bases unmatched to any gene: 5. Looked up from germline, CDR1 is PRHDT and CDR2 is FYEKMQ (reference sequence). The CDR3 nucleotides are TGTGCCAGCAGCTTCGGGACTAGAGGTGGGGAGCTGTTTTTT. It specifies CASSFGTRGGELFF. The full variable domain, completed using reference TRBV13 and TRBJ2-2, is AAGVIQSPRHLIKEKRETATLKCYPIPRHDTVYWYQQGPGQDPQFLISFYEKMQSDKGSIPDRFSAQQFSDYHSELNMSSLELGDSALYFCASSFGTRGGELFFGEGSRLTVL.

The chain couples TRBV7-8 to TRBJ2-1; perhaps TRBD2 as D (5 bases). V was trimmed by 5 bases and J by 6 bases, leaving 11 bases between them. This CDR3 is 13 amino acids long. Germline values: CDR1 SGHVS, CDR2 FQNEAQ. CDR3 sequence (DNA): TGTGCCAGCAGCGTACTAGGGCTCAATGAGCAGTTCTTC. This gives the protein CASSVLGLNEQFF.

This sequence joins TRBV25-1 and TRBJ2-1; TRBD1 matches 8 bases. CDR1 and CDR2 (germline): MGHDK, SYGVNS. The CDR3 contains 15 residues. With 3 bases clipped from V and 7 bases from J, the junction kept 8 bases outside the gene matches. CDR3 sequence (DNA): TGTGCCAGCAGTGAGTCGGACAGGGTACGGAATGAGCAGTTCTTC. Encoded protein: CASSESDRVRNEQFF.

This chain connects TRBV4-3 to TRBJ2-7; tentatively, D is TRBD2 (5 bases). V was shortened by 0 bases and J by 2 bases, with 14 bases between the two germline ends. In germline, CDR1 is LGHNA, CDR2 YSLEER. CDR3 size: 16 residues. The CDR3 protein is CASSQDRVGIPYEQYF. The CDR3 DNA follows: TGCGCCAGCAGCCAAGACCGGGTCGGGATACCCTACGAGCAGTACTTC.

The CDR3 coding sequence is TGTGCCAGCAGCTTAAGTAGCGGGAGGGGGAATGAGCAGTTCTTC. The encoded protein is CASSLSSGRGNEQFF. The rearrangement links TRBV7-6 to TRBJ2-1; 11 positions match TRBD2. Germline-derived CDR1 and CDR2 are SGHVS and FNYEAQ. The CDR3 consists of 15 residues. J was trimmed by 7 bases and V by 2 bases; bases with no gene match: 4.

This sequence joins TRBV19 and TRBJ1-1, with D unresolved. CDR1 is LNHDA and CDR2 is SQIVND in the germline V gene (reference sequence). The V and J ends lost 4 bases and 3 bases respectively, with 9 bases between them. The CDR3 spans 13 residues. Here the CDR3 DNA reads TGTGCCAGTAGTACCACAGCGGACACTGAAGCTTTCTTT. Protein sequence: CASSTTADTEAFF.

CDR3 sequence reads: CASSPTSGITGELFF. DNA of the CDR3: TGTGCCAGTAGTCCGACTAGCGGGATCACCGGGGAGCTGTTTTTT. The chain couples TRBV19 to TRBJ2-2; 11 bases agree with TRBD2. Germline CDR1 and CDR2: LNHDA and SQIVND (reference sequence). Trimming took 5 bases from V and 4 from J; bases not matched to a gene: 3. The CDR3 runs to 15 residues.

This clone was seen only once. The chain couples TRBV27 to TRBJ1-6, with TRBD1 as a possible D gene (5 bases). The germline V gene encodes CDR1 MNHEY and CDR2 SMNVEV (reference sequence). The CDR3 is 16 amino acids. Trimming left V 5 bases short and J 4 bases short, with 15 bases between. The CDR3 DNA is TGTGCCAGCAGTATCACAGGCCCCCGTTATAATTCACCCCTCCACTTT. Amino acids: CASSITGPRYNSPLHF.